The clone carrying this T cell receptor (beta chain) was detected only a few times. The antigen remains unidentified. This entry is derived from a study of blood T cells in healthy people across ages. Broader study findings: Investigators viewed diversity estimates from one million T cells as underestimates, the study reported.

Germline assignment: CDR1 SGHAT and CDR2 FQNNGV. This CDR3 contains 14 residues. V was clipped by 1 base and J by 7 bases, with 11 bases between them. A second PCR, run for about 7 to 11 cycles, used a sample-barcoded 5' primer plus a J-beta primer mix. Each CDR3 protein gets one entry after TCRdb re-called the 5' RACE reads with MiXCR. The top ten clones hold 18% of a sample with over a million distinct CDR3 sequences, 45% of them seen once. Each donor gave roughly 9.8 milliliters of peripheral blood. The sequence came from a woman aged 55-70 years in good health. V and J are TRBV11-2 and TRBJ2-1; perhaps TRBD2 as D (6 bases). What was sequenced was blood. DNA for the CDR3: TGTGCCAGCAGCTTAGCTGGGACTCTAAATGAGCAGTTCTTC. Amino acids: CASSLAGTLNEQFF.